This T cell receptor beta chain was found in a study of identical twins (dated by TCRdb to 2015 to 2016). Turning to the overall study: To test whether fetal clonotypes persist, this study deep-sequenced TCR alpha and beta repertoires from monozygotic twins, from unrelated adults of various ages, and from cord blood. To rule out contamination, replicate twin experiments were performed at different times with different library preparation protocols. Overall study results and their limits: Abundant cord blood beta clonotypes carried fewer insertions; young adult naive repertoires showed a weaker similar trend, while memory repertoires showed none. Invariant T cells such as MAIT and iNKT could partly confound zero-insertion analyses, although diverse VJ usage argued against such confounding for most clonotypes. Out-of-frame TCR alpha sharing in monozygotic twins was systematically underestimated by recombination models, whereas sharing between unrelated individuals was in agreement with the recombination models. In beta out-of-frame sequences, excess twin sharing was weaker, because having fewer shared sequences lowered the signal-to-noise ratio. Because the same donors could not be followed over many years, the conclusions relied on cross-sectional statistical analysis. Compared with coincidental sharing between unrelated individuals, out-of-frame TCR alpha sequences shared between twins showed an excess of sequences with low generation probability.

Every donor was a healthy Caucasian. Turning to this clonotype: The target of this receptor is not known. Nothing much larger sits one base from this clone, and base qualities are not available.

The library came from 5' RACE. TCRdb records Illumina HiSeq 2000 as the sequencer. A universal primer binding site was introduced by template switching, and a unique molecular identifier was present in the final cDNA, enabling accurate counting of TCR cDNA molecules. Specific primers in the conserved constant-segment region were used to synthesize first-strand cDNA for the TCR alpha and beta chains. To control for contamination, every cDNA library was double barcoded, receiving both a SMART-Mk sample barcode and Illumina barcodes. Two successive PCR steps introduced TruSeq adapter sequences along with Illumina sample barcodes. TCR alpha and beta cDNA libraries were sequenced on the Illumina HiSeq platform with custom primers. For the original study's pipeline: MiGEC was used to process raw reads and extract unique molecular identifiers, and MiXCR was used to find CDR3 positions. Recombination models were inferred per individual with the repgenHMM and IGoR tools using an EM algorithm. The analysis of shared clonotypes was done with the tcR package in R, with sharing normalized by the product of cloneset sizes. To study raw recombination without the effects of thymic and clonal selection, out-of-frame nonproductive sequences were analyzed. TCRdb's own reprocessing of the public reads used fastp at Q25 and MiXCR and kept productive beta chains. For every CDR3 protein sequence, its rows merge into one entry that carries the most common genes and DNA. The V and J calls shown here were made by TCRdb, not taken from the authors' results. Across this sample there are some 1,600,000 distinct CDR3 sequences, with 25% to 35% seen only once. The top ten hold about 0.27% of the sample.

The clonotype originates from a newborn girl in good health. Sample: cord blood.

The sequence in DNA is TGTGCCAGCAGTGCTACTAGTTCCGGGGAGCTGTTTTTT. Translated, this is CASSATSSGELFF. The sequence links TRBV6-1 to TRBJ2-2, with a tentative D gene TRBD2 over 5 matching bases. Reading from cysteine to phenylalanine, the CDR3 counts 13 amino acids. Of all the DNA, just the CDR3 is kept, 39 bases in frame from base 1. CDR1 and CDR2, looked up from the germline V gene, are MNHNS and SASEGT. V is cut by 4 bases and J by 6 bases, and the space between the germline ends is 9 bases.